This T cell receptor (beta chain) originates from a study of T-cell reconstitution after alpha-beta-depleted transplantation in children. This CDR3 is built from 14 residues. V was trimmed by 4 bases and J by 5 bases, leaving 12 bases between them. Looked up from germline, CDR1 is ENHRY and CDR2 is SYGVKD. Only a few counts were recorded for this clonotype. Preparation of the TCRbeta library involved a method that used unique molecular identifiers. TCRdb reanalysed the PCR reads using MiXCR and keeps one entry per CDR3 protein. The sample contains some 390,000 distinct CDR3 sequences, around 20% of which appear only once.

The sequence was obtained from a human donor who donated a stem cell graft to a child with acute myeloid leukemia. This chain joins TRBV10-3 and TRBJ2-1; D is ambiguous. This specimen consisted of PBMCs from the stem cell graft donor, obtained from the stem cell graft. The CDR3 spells CAISGPRNDNEQFF. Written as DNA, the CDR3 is TGTGCCATCAGTGGACCTCGTAACGACAATGAGCAGTTCTTC.